Below are 11 T cell receptor beta chains sequenced from a single sample in a study of T cell repertoires in cytomegalovirus infection. Their recognized antigens are unknown. TCRdb re-called the reads with MiXCR, one entry per CDR3 protein. This sample has about 920,000 distinct CDR3 sequences, with around 32% found just once. The starting material was cultured CD8+ T cells from PBMCs, obtained from culture after CMV antigen stimulation. These TCRs come from a human donor in good health (CMV status not recorded). Some clones in this sample may be carry-over from other donors' samples.

This chain uses TRBV7-6 with TRBJ2-1; D might be TRBD2 (5 bases). CDR3 size: 11 residues. The germline V gene encodes CDR1 SGHVS and CDR2 FNYEAQ. V was cut by 7 bases and J by 10 bases, with 11 bases left in between. The chain's CDR3 is CASNQTREQFF. The CDR3 DNA follows: TGTGCCAGCAACCAAACTAGGGAGCAGTTCTTC.

Note on this clonotype: Compared with germline, one end of the junction differs, possibly owing to a read error. The V and J genes are TRBV5-6 and TRBJ2-6; D gene ambiguous. Germline V CDR1 and CDR2: SGHDT, YYEEEE. The CDR3 sequence is 15 residues long. The CDR3 protein is CASSPVRSGTNVLTF. The CDR3, as DNA: TGTGCCAGCAGCCCAGTACGGTCTGGGACCAACGTCCTGACTTTC.

This clonotype turned up a few times. The chain joins TRBV6-1 to TRBJ2-2; a possible D gene is TRBD2 (5 bases). The CDR3 is made up of 13 amino acids. Trimming shortened V by 8 bases and J by 0 bases, and 7 bases separated the two germline ends. Germline lookup yields CDR1 MNHNS and CDR2 SASEGT. Written as DNA, the CDR3 is TGTGCCAGCCTCGGGGCGAACACCGGGGAGCTGTTTTTT. Translation gives CASLGANTGELFF.

The chain joins TRBV7-9 to TRBJ1-1; D uncertain. The V end was cut by 1 base, the J end by 12 bases, with 15 bases between. In germline, CDR1 is SEHNR, CDR2 FQNEAQ (reference sequence). The CDR3 has 13 residues. CDR3 nucleotide sequence: TGTGCCAGCAGCTTAGTAACGGGCGACGGGACTTTCTTT. Amino acid sequence: CASSLVTGDGTFF.

This clonotype was found many times. The V call is TRBV10-3, the J call TRBJ1-5; 8 bases map to TRBD1. This CDR3 is 18 amino acids long. Germline V gene sequence: CDR1 ENHRY, CDR2 SYGVKD. V lost 5 bases, J lost 0 bases, and 12 bases stayed unmatched. CDR3: CAISPPATGAYSNQPQHF. CDR3 nucleotide sequence: TGTGCCATCAGTCCCCCCGCGACAGGGGCTTATAGCAATCAGCCCCAGCATTTT.

The J gene is TRBJ1-2, the V gene TRBV7-9; 7 bases map to TRBD1. The CDR3 has 15 amino acids. The germline gives CDR1 SEHNR, CDR2 FQNEAQ (reference sequence). After removal of 1 base from V and 4 bases from J, the junction contained 6 bases not matched to a gene. The CDR3 here is CASSLEGAFGYGYTF. The DNA for the CDR3 is TGTGCCAGCAGCTTAGAGGGGGCGTTCGGCTATGGCTACACCTTC.

CDR3 DNA sequence: TGTGCCAGCAGTGAATTCGGGGCAGTGTTAGACAATGAGCAGTTCTTC. It specifies CASSEFGAVLDNEQFF. The V gene is TRBV6-1, the J gene TRBJ2-1; D possibly uses TRBD1 or TRBD2 (5 bases each). With 2 bases removed from V and 5 bases from J, the gap between germline ends came to 16 bases. This CDR3 spans 16 amino acids. Germline CDR1 is MNHNS and CDR2 is SASEGT.

A few counts support this clonotype. The CDR3: CASSLVPGQIYTDTQYF. As DNA, the CDR3 is TGTGCCAGCAGCTTAGTCCCGGGACAGATATACACAGATACGCAGTATTTT. This sequence joins TRBV7-2 and TRBJ2-3, with TRBD1 matching 7 bases. The trim removed 1 base at V and 2 bases at J, leaving 9 bases unmatched. In germline, CDR1 is SGHTA, CDR2 FQGNSA. The CDR3 spans 17 residues.

This sequence joins TRBV10-3 and TRBJ2-1; D ambiguous. Germline V CDR1 and CDR2: ENHRY, SYGVKD. There are 13 residues in the CDR3. Trimming cost V 4 bases and J 6 bases, with 10 bases left between them. In DNA, the CDR3 is TGTGCCATCAGTGTCACGCTTACCAATGAGCAGTTCTTC. It is translated as CAISVTLTNEQFF.

This clonotype showed up just a few times. The rearrangement links TRBV7-9 to TRBJ2-6; the D call may be TRBD1 or TRBD2 (5 bases each). The CDR3 has 15 amino acids. V was clipped by 5 bases and J by 4 bases, with 12 bases between them. Germline-derived CDR1 and CDR2 are SEHNR and FQNEAQ (reference sequence). The CDR3 nucleotides are TGTGCCAGCAGCGGGCCCGGGACCGGGGCCAACGTCCTGACTTTC. Translation: CASSGPGTGANVLTF.

The chain combines TRBV2 with TRBJ2-3, with 8 bases that match TRBD1. Germline V gene lookup returns CDR1 SNHLY and CDR2 FYNNEI. CDR3 size: 14 residues. DNA for the CDR3: TGTGCTGACACAGGGGGGACTAGCACAGATACGCAGTATTTT. It specifies CADTGGTSTDTQYF.